The present entry profiles one TCR beta chain with its context. What it binds is not known. This sample stems from a study of quantifying T cell responses using KT2 cells. Study-level background: Reverse transcription used primers in the TCR alpha and beta constant regions. Under optimum conditions, T4 ligation efficiency was estimated at more than 9.5%.

Study findings and constraints: Detection of KT2 sequences held at the lowest tested level, about one cell per 100,000 PBMC.

This CDR3 spans 14 amino acids. The ends lost 5 bases at V and 6 bases at J; junction bases unmatched: 6. From germline, CDR1 is DFQATT and CDR2 SNEGSKA (reference sequence). KT2 cells were mixed with fixed PBMC numbers at varying ratios. Each cDNA got a UMI-containing oligo ligated at its 3' end. First-round PCR used 4 cycles and beta primers RC1.1 and RC1.2 covering TRBC1 and TRBC2. TCRdb redid the calling of the UMI-ligation and nested PCR reads with MiXCR, one entry per CDR3 protein. The sample has 25,000 to 35,000 distinct CDR3 sequences; 10% to 13% are singletons. What was sequenced was PBMCs spiked with cells of the T cell clone KT2. The clonotype originates from a human donor. This chain uses TRBV20-1 with TRBJ2-1, with TRBD2 matching over 11 bases. The CDR3 loop reads CSAPSGRLPNEQFF. The CDR3 nucleotides are TGCAGTGCTCCTAGCGGGAGGTTGCCCAATGAGCAGTTCTTC.